One and the same sample provided the 8 T cell receptor beta chains below, sequenced in a study of CD8+ T cells in alopecia areata. Treatment here: oral pan-JAK inhibitor, 5-10 mg twice daily. cDNA serving as the sequencing template came from extracted, reverse transcribed RNA. Assay: immunoSEQ multiplex PCR; the TCRdb copy retains only in-frame clones and omits some. The table shows 250,000 to 300,000 clones, with nearly 60% occurring only once. The source was CD4+ T cells sorted from blood, collected at week 24, from a patient treated with tofacitinib. Receptors were obtained from a human donor with alopecia areata.

The rearrangement joins TRBV5-1 to TRBJ2-6; D remains unclear. This CDR3 is 14 amino acids long. Germline V gives CDR1 SGHRS, CDR2 YFSETQ. V shed 5 bases and J shed 0 bases, with 6 bases lying between them. CDR3 in amino acids: CASSESSGANVLTF. The CDR3 DNA reads TGCGCCAGCAGTGAGAGCTCTGGGGCCAACGTCCTGACTTTC. The full variable domain, with the rest looked up from reference TRBV5-1 and TRBJ2-6, is KAGVTQTPRYLIKTRGQQVTLSCSPISGHRSVSWYQQTPGQGLQFLFEYFSETQRNKGNFPGRFSGRQFSNSRSEMNVSTLELGDSALYLCASSESSGANVLTFGAGSRLTVL.

The gene calls are TRBV9 and TRBJ2-3, with 9 bases aligning to TRBD2. Germline CDR1 SGDLS, CDR2 YYNGEE. The CDR3 sequence is 17 residues long. With V trimmed by 0 bases and J by 2 bases, 7 bases remained unmatched. The CDR3 bases are TGTGCCAGCAGCGTAGTCGGTAGCGGGGGATCCACAGATACGCAGTATTTT. Its protein is CASSVVGSGGSTDTQYF.

This clone has only a few counts. The V gene is TRBV5-1, the J gene TRBJ2-4; D possibly uses TRBD1 or TRBD2 (5 bases each). The CDR3 has 13 amino acids. V shed 1 base and J shed 8 bases, with 10 bases lying between them. Germline V lookup: CDR1 SGHRS, CDR2 YFSETQ. The CDR3 DNA sequence: TGCGCCAGCAGCTTGCAGGGAGAGGACATTCAGTACTTC. Protein product: CASSLQGEDIQYF.

V usage is TRBV9 and J usage is TRBJ1-3; a weak D match, TRBD1 (6 bases). This CDR3 has 13 amino acids. V shed 3 bases and J shed 9 bases, with 13 bases lying between them. Germline V gives CDR1 SGDLS, CDR2 YYNGEE. The DNA of the CDR3 is TGTGCCAGCAGCGAAGGGGGGAGAAGCACCATATATTTT. Residues: CASSEGGRSTIYF.

The V and J genes are TRBV30 and TRBJ1-1; D remains ambiguous. The V and J ends lost 3 bases and 8 bases respectively, with 19 bases between them. The germline gives CDR1 GTSNPN, CDR2 SVGIG (reference sequence). There are 14 residues in the CDR3. The CDR3 region has the DNA TGTGCCTGGAGAATCCCTTCCTCGGGCGCGGAAGCTTTCTTT. It encodes CAWRIPSSGAEAFF.

This chain uses TRBV29-1 with TRBJ1-5; D call uncertain. The V gene lost 3 bases and the J gene lost 4 bases, with 10 bases spanning the gap. This CDR3 has 13 residues. Germline V lookup: CDR1 SQVTM, CDR2 ANQGSEA. CDR3 sequence (DNA): TGCAGCGTTGATCCCGGGAGGAATCAGCCCCAGCATTTT. Translation: CSVDPGRNQPQHF.

This clone has more than one count but fewer than ten. This chain uses TRBV29-1 with TRBJ1-1; TRBD1 might be the D (5 bases). Per the germline V gene, CDR1 is SQVTM and CDR2 is ANQGSEA. The CDR3 contains 14 residues. The ends were cut back, 2 bases at V and 1 base at J, with 11 bases in the middle. The CDR3 DNA is TGCAGCGTTGAACTAAGACAGACGAACACTGAAGCTTTCTTT. Residues: CSVELRQTNTEAFF.

On this clone: The junction differs from germline at one of its ends, possibly a read error. The V and J genes are TRBV4-1 and TRBJ1-6, with 7 bases lining up with TRBD1. CDR3 size: 15 residues. The germline gives CDR1 MGHRA, CDR2 YSYEKL. CDR3 coding DNA: TGTGCCAGCAGCCCAAGGGGGCGGGGCGGAGAGCCCCTCCACTTT. Translation gives CASSPRGRGGEPLHF.